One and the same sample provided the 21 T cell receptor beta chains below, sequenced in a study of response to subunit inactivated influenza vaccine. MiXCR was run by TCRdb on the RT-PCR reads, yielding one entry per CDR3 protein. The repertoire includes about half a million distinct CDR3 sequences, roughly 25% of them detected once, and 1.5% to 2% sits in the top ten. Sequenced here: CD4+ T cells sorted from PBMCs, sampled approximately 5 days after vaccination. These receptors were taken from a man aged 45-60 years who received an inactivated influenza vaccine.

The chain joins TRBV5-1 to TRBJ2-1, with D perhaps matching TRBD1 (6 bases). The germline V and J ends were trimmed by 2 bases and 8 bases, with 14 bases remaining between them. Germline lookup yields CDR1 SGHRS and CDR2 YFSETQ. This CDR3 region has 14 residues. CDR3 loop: CASSFVQGMDEQFF. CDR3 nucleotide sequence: TGCGCCAGCAGCTTTGTACAGGGTATGGATGAGCAGTTCTTC.

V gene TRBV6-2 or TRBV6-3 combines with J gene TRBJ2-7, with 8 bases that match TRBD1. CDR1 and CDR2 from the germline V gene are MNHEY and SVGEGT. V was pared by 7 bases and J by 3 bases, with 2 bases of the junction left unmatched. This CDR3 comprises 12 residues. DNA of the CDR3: TGTGCCAGCAAGACAGGGGACTACGAGCAGTACTTC. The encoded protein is CASKTGDYEQYF.

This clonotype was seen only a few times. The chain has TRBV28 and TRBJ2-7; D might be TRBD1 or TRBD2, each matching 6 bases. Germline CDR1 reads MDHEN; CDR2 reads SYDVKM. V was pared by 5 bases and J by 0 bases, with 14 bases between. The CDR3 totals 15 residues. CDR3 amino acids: CASSPTGRSSYEQYF. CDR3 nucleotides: TGTGCCAGCAGTCCAACAGGGAGGAGCTCCTACGAGCAGTACTTC.

The CDR3 DNA is TGCGCCAGCGGAGGGGCTGGAAACACCATATATTTT. It specifies CASGGAGNTIYF. The V gene is TRBV4-1, the J gene TRBJ1-3, with TRBD1 as a possible D gene (5 bases). V shed 8 bases and J shed 2 bases, with 7 bases lying between them. Per the germline V gene, CDR1 is MGHRA and CDR2 is YSYEKL. There are 12 residues in the CDR3.

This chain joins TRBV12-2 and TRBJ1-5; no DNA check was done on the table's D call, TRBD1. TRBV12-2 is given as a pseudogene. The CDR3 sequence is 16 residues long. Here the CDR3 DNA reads TGTGCAAGTCGCTCCACCGACAGGGAGGAGGATCAGCCCCAGCATTTT. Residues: CASRSTDREEDQPQHF.

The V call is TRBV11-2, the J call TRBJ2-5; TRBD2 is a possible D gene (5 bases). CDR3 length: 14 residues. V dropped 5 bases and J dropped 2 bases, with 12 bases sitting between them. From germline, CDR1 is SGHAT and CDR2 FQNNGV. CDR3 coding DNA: TGTGCCAGCAGCGGAGCGGTCAGACAAGAGACCCAGTACTTC. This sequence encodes CASSGAVRQETQYF.

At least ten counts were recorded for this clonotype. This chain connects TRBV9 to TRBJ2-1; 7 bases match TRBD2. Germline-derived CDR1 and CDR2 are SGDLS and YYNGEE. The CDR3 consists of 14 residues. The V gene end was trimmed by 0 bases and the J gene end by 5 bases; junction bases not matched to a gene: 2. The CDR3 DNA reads TGTGCCAGCAGCGTAGAAGGGAGGGACAATGAGCAGTTCTTC. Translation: CASSVEGRDNEQFF. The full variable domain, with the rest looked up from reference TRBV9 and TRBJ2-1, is DSGVTQTPKHLITATGQRVTLRCSPRSGDLSVYWYQQSLDQGLQFLIQYYNGEERAKGNILERFSAQQFPDLHSELNLSSLELGDSALYFCASSVEGRDNEQFFGPGTRLTVL.

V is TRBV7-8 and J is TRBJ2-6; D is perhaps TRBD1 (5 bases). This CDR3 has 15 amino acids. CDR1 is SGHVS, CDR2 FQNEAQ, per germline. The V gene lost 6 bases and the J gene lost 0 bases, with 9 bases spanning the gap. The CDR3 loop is CASRGPNSGANVLTF. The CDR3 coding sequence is TGTGCCAGCAGGGGGCCCAACTCTGGGGCCAACGTCCTGACTTTC.

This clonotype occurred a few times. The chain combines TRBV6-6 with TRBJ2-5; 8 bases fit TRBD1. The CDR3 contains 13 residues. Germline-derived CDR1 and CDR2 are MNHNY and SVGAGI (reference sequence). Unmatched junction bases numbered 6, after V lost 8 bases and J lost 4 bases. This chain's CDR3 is CASGGQGSETQYF. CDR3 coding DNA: TGTGCCAGCGGAGGACAGGGCTCAGAGACCCAGTACTTC.

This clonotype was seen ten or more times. CDR3 DNA: TGCAGTGCTAGGGGACTAGCGGCTTACAATGAGCAGTTCTTC. This translates into CSARGLAAYNEQFF. The genes are TRBV20-1 and TRBJ2-1, with 11 bases matching TRBD2. CDR3 size: 14 residues. Germline V gene lookup returns CDR1 DFQATT and CDR2 SNEGSKA (reference sequence). Trimming at V came to 3 bases and at J to 4 bases, leaving 2 bases not matched to a gene.

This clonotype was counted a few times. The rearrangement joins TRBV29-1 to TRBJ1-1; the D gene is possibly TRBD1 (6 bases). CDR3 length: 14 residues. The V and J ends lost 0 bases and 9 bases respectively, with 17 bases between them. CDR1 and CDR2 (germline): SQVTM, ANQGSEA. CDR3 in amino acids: CSVEDLWGANQAFF. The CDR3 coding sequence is TGCAGCGTTGAAGATCTATGGGGGGCCAACCAAGCTTTCTTT.

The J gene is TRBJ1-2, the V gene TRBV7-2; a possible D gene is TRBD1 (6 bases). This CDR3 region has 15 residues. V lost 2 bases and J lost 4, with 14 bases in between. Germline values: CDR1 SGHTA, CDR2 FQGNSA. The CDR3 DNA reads TGTGCCAGCAGCTTACAGGGACAACTAATCTATGGCTACACCTTC. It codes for CASSLQGQLIYGYTF.

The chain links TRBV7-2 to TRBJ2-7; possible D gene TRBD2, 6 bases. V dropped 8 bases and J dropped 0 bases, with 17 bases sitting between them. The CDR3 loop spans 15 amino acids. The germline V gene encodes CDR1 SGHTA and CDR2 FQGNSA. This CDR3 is CASLLNPGSSYEQYF. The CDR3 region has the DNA TGTGCCAGCTTACTTAATCCCGGGAGCTCCTACGAGCAGTACTTC.

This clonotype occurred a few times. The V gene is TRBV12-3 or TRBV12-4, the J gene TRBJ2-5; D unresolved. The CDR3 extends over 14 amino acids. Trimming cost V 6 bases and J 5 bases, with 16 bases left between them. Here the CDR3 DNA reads TGTGCCAGCAGGCCTACGTGGCAGTGGGAGACCCAGTACTTC. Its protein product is CASRPTWQWETQYF.

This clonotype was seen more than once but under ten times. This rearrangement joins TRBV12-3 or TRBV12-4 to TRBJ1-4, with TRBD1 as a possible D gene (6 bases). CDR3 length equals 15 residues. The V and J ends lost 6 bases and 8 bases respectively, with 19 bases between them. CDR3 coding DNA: TGTGCCAGCAGCCCGAACAGGGCCGTGGGAGAAAAACTGTTTTTT. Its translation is CASSPNRAVGEKLFF.

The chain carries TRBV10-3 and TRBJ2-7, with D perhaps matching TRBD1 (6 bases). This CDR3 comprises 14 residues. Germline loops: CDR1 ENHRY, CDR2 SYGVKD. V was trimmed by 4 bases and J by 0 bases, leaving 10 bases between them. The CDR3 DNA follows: TGTGCCATCAGTGGACAGGCCATCTCCTACGAGCAGTACTTC. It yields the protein CAISGQAISYEQYF.

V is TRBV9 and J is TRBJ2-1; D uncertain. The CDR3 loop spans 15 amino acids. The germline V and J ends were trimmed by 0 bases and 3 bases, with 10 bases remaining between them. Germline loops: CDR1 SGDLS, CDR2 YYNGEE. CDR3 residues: CASSVGAANYNEQFF. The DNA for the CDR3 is TGTGCCAGCAGCGTAGGGGCAGCCAACTACAATGAGCAGTTCTTC.

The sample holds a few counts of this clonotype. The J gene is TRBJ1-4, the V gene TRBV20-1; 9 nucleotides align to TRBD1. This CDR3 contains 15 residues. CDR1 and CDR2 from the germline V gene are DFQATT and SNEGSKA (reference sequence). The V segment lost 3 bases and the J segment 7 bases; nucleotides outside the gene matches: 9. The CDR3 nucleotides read TGCAGTGCTAGGGGGACGTGGGACAGGGCTGAAAAACTGTTTTTT. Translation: CSARGTWDRAEKLFF.

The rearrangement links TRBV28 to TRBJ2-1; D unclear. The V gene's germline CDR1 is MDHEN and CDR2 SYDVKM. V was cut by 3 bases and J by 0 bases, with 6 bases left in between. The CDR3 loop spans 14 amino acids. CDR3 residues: CASSFLSSYNEQFF. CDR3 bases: TGTGCCAGCAGTTTTCTCTCCTCCTACAATGAGCAGTTCTTC.

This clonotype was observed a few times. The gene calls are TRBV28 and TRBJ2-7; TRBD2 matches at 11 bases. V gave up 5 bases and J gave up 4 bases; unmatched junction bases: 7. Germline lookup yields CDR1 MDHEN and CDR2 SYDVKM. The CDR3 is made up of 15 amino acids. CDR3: CASSLAGGRRYEQYF. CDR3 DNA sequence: TGTGCCAGCAGTCTAGCGGGAGGTAGGCGGTACGAGCAGTACTTC.

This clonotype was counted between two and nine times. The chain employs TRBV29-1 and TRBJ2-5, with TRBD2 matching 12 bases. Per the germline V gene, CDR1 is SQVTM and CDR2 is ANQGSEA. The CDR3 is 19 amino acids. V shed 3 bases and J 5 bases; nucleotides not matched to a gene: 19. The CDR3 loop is CSVDTSTSGSGVYVETQYF. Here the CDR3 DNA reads TGCAGCGTTGATACTTCGACTAGCGGGAGTGGGGTTTACGTCGAGACCCAGTACTTC.